The 15 T cell receptor beta chains in this list originate from one sample, sequenced in a study of T cells after yellow fever vaccination. Each CDR3 protein is one row after TCRdb ran MiXCR on the 5' RACE reads. The sample lists about 58,000 distinct CDR3 sequences, about 6.6% occurring once. The sequencing here drew on CD8+ T cells sorted from PBMCs, taken on the day of the first yellow fever vaccination. Receptor source: a young man who received the YFV17D yellow fever vaccine.

V gene TRBV24-1 combines with J gene TRBJ2-1, with D perhaps TRBD2 (5 bases). The V end lost 7 bases, the J end lost 0 bases, and 18 bases lay between the germline ends. The CDR3 contains 17 residues. Looked up from germline, CDR1 is KGHDR and CDR2 is SFDVKD. CDR3 sequence: CATRGAAGPHSYNEQFF. CDR3 sequence (DNA): TGTGCCACCAGGGGAGCCGCGGGTCCCCACTCCTACAATGAGCAGTTCTTC.

This clonotype was detected ten times or more. V gene TRBV13 combines with J gene TRBJ2-7; the D gene is possibly TRBD1 (6 bases). V shed 5 bases and J shed 2 bases, with 13 bases lying between them. CDR3 size: 14 residues. Germline CDR1 PRHDT, CDR2 FYEKMQ (reference sequence). CDR3 residues: CASSPRQDPYEQYF. CDR3 nucleotides: TGTGCCAGCAGCCCCCGACAGGATCCCTACGAGCAGTACTTC.

Ten or more counts support this clonotype. The V call is TRBV7-9, the J call TRBJ1-5; D might be TRBD1 (5 bases). The CDR3 contains 15 residues. V dropped 8 bases and J dropped 3 bases, with 17 bases sitting between them. CDR1 is SEHNR and CDR2 is FQNEAQ in the germline V gene (reference sequence). This CDR3 reads CASSLGWGDNQPQHF. The DNA of the CDR3 is TGTGCCAGCTCACTGGGATGGGGGGACAATCAGCCCCAGCATTTT.

For the CDR3, the DNA is TGTGCCAGCAGCCCGGGGTGGGGAAATCAGCCCCAGCATTTT. Amino acid sequence: CASSPGWGNQPQHF. The chain links TRBV27 to TRBJ1-5; no clear D. V lost 6 bases to trimming and J lost 4 bases, with 13 bases between them. CDR1 and CDR2 (germline): MNHEY, SMNVEV (reference sequence). The CDR3 runs 14 residues.

This clonotype was counted ten times or more. The chain carries TRBV7-9 and TRBJ1-3; D call uncertain. CDR1 and CDR2 (germline): SEHNR, FQNEAQ (reference sequence). Trimming cost V 4 bases and J 0 bases, with 7 bases left between them. This CDR3 contains 14 residues. Written as DNA, the CDR3 is TGTGCCAGCAGCTCACCAAGCTCTGGAAACACCATATATTTT. Its translation is CASSSPSSGNTIYF.

This clonotype was detected many times. The chain couples TRBV29-1 to TRBJ2-3; maybe TRBD2 (5 bases). From germline, CDR1 is SQVTM and CDR2 ANQGSEA. The V end was cut by 3 bases, the J end by 5 bases, with 15 bases between. The CDR3 loop spans 14 amino acids. The CDR3 DNA reads TGCAGCGTTGAGGTCGGGAACCTGGGAGATACGCAGTATTTT. Amino acid sequence: CSVEVGNLGDTQYF.

The V and J genes are TRBV11-2 and TRBJ2-1, with 13 bases aligning to TRBD2. V was clipped by 5 bases and J by 6 bases; unmatched bases: 10. Germline loops: CDR1 SGHAT, CDR2 FQNNGV. The CDR3 is 17 residues long. The CDR3 here is CASSPIPTSGRPNEQFF. The CDR3 DNA reads TGTGCCAGCAGCCCCATCCCGACTAGCGGGAGGCCCAATGAGCAGTTCTTC.

This clonotype showed up just a few times. Germline and junction disagree at one end, which may indicate a read error. V usage is TRBV7-7 and J usage is TRBJ2-2, with TRBD2 as a possible D gene (5 bases). The CDR3 loop spans 15 amino acids. Germline assignment: CDR1 SSHAT and CDR2 FNYEAQ (reference sequence). DNA for the CDR3: TGTGCTAGCAGTCGGACTCCCGGGGAGACCGGGGAGCTGTTTTTT. Its protein is CASSRTPGETGELFF.

There are many counts of this clonotype. The V gene is TRBV12-3 or TRBV12-4, the J gene TRBJ1-5; D may be TRBD1 (6 bases). CDR3 length: 15 residues. Between the trimmed V and J ends, which lost 6 bases and 6 bases, there was a span of 18 bases. CDR3 in amino acids: CASSLRGAWGQPQHF. DNA for the CDR3: TGTGCCAGCAGCCTCAGGGGCGCCTGGGGTCAGCCCCAGCATTTT.

This clonotype has at least ten counts. The V gene is TRBV12-3 or TRBV12-4, the J gene TRBJ1-5, with D unresolved. The CDR3 consists of 15 residues. Trimming removed 5 bases from V and 0 bases from J, with 11 bases in between. CDR3 nucleotide sequence: TGTGCCAGCAGTCCCGCTACCCTTAGCAATCAGCCCCAGCATTTT. It encodes CASSPATLSNQPQHF.

The V and J genes are TRBV6-2 or TRBV6-3 and TRBJ2-2, with D perhaps matching TRBD1 (6 bases). CDR1 is MNHEY, CDR2 SVGEGT, per germline. The ends were cut back, 5 bases at V and 6 bases at J, with 10 bases in the middle. The CDR3 runs to 13 residues. CDR3 in DNA: TGTGCCAGCAGTCAACAGGGATCCGGGGAGCTGTTTTTT. Protein product: CASSQQGSGELFF.

This clonotype has a count of ten or more. The chain links TRBV29-1 to TRBJ2-5, with D unclear. Trimming took 3 bases from V and 1 from J, leaving 6 bases between them. Per the germline V gene, CDR1 is SQVTM and CDR2 is ANQGSEA. This CDR3 has 12 residues. This CDR3 is CSVDIIQETQYF. Here the CDR3 DNA reads TGCAGCGTTGATATCATCCAAGAGACCCAGTACTTC.

Ten or more counts support this clonotype. This chain uses TRBV7-9 with TRBJ2-7, with 10 positions matching TRBD2. The CDR3 is made up of 18 amino acids. Looked up from germline, CDR1 is SEHNR and CDR2 is FQNEAQ (reference sequence). The V gene end was trimmed by 0 bases and the J gene end by 1 base; junction bases not matched to a gene: 9. The CDR3 sequence: CASSLAPLAGAPSYEQYV. In DNA, the CDR3 is TGTGCCAGCAGCTTAGCGCCCCTAGCGGGGGCCCCTTCCTACGAGCAGTACGTC.

V gene TRBV12-3 or TRBV12-4 combines with J gene TRBJ1-2, with 7 nucleotides matching TRBD1. The J segment lost 4 bases and the V segment lost 7 bases, leaving 18 bases of the junction unmatched. The CDR3 is 17 residues long. CDR3: CASTPGDRTLLGYGYTF. In nucleotides, the CDR3 is TGTGCCAGCACCCCCGGGGACAGAACCCTTCTTGGCTATGGCTACACCTTC.

This clonotype was counted at least ten times. This chain uses TRBV6-5 with TRBJ2-2; TRBD1 might be the D (5 bases). V was shortened by 0 bases and J by 2 bases, with 10 bases between the two germline ends. The germline gives CDR1 MNHEY, CDR2 SVGAGI. The CDR3 runs 16 residues. CDR3 DNA sequence: TGTGCCAGCAGTTACTCCAGACAGAGTAACACCGGGGAGCTGTTTTTT. This gives the protein CASSYSRQSNTGELFF.